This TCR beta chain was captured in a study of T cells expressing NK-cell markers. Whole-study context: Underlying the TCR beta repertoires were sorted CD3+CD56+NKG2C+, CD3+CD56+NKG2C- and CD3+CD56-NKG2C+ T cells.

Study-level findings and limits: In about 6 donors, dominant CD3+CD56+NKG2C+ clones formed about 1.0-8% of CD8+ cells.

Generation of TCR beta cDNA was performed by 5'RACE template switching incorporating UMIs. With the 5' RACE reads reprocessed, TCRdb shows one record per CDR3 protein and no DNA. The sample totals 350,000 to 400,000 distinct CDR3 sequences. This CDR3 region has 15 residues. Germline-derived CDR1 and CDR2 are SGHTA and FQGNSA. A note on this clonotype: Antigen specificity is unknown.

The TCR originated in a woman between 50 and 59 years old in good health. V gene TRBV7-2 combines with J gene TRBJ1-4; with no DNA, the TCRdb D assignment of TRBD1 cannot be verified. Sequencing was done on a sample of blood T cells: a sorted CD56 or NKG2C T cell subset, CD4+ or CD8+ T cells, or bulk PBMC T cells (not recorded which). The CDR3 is CASRLTGIGNEKLFF.